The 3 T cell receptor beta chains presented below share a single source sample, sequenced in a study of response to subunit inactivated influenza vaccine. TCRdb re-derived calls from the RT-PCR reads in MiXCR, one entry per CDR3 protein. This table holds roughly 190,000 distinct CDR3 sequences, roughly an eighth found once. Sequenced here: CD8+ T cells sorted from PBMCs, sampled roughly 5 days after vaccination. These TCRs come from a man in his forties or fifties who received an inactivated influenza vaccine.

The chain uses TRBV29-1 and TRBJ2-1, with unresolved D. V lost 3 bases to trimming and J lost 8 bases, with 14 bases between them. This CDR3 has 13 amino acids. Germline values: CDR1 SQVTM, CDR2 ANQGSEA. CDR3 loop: CSVEVYSRDEQFF. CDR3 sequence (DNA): TGCAGCGTTGAGGTCTACAGTAGGGATGAGCAGTTCTTC.

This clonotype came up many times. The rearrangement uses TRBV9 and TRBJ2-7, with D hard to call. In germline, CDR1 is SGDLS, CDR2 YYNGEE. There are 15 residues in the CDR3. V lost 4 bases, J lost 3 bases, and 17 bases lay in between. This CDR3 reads CASSPRSTAIYEQYF. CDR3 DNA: TGTGCCAGCAGCCCCCGGTCCACGGCAATCTACGAGCAGTACTTC.

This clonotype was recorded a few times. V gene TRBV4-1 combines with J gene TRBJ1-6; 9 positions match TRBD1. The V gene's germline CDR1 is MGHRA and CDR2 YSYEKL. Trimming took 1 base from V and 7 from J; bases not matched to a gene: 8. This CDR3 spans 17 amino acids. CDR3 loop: CASSQAVGTGPNSPLHF. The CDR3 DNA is TGCGCCAGCAGCCAAGCAGTGGGGACAGGGCCAAATTCACCCCTCCACTTT.